This T cell receptor (beta chain) is drawn from a study of T cells after yellow fever vaccination. This clonotype has more than one count but fewer than ten. Its cognate antigen is unknown. TCRdb processed the 5' RACE reads anew with MiXCR; each CDR3 protein has one entry. The sample has roughly 150,000 distinct CDR3 sequences; about 7% are singletons. Study results and limitations: Subsequent booster samples again held most clones from primary vaccination (less than 98% CD4, 85% to 90% CD8). FACS-sorted repertoires might harbor abundant contaminating clonotypes from the bulk population.

The CDR3 totals 14 residues. Germline V CDR1 and CDR2: DFQATT, SNEGSKA (reference sequence). The V gene end was trimmed by 6 bases and the J gene end by 4 bases; junction bases not matched to a gene: 8. The receptor's source is a young man who received the YFV17D yellow fever vaccine. V and J are TRBV20-1 and TRBJ2-7, with 11 bases that match TRBD1. Sequencing was performed on CD4+ T cells sorted from PBMCs, taken less than 6 days after the first yellow fever vaccination. CDR3 nucleotides: TGCAGTGCCCCCCGGGGACAGGGGGGTTACGAGCAGTACGTC. It codes for CSAPRGQGGYEQYV.